This T cell receptor beta chain stems from a study of human T cells and chemical hapten exposure. Study-level information: Slight differences in pooled library volume were the main source of varying TCR yields across samples. General observations from the study: DPC sensitization left the count of TCRs above 1 in 1000 unchanged.

The library attached unique molecular identifiers to individual cDNA molecules. From the RACE reads, TCRdb called clonotypes with MiXCR, one entry per CDR3 protein. The data show more than 65,000 distinct CDR3 sequences, with 32% seen just once and 8.9% held by the top ten. Stated time point: patch test 1, 2 weeks after DPC sensitization. Treatment reported: therapeutic diphenylcyclopropenone sensitization with weekly scalp DPC. V lost 1 base and J lost 2, with 3 bases in between. Per the germline V gene, CDR1 is SGHDN and CDR2 is FVKESK. The CDR3 covers 12 residues. This clonotype has a handful of counts. The antigen remains unidentified.

The V call is TRBV14, the J call TRBJ2-7; D is unclear. This clonotype was sampled from a man aged 40-49 years with alopecia areata. Some clones in this sample may be carry-over from other donors' samples. The material was whole blood, obtained in connection with sensitization to the hapten diphenylcyclopropenone (DPC). CDR3 region: CASSQGTYEQYF. As DNA, the CDR3 is TGTGCCAGCAGCCAAGGCACCTACGAGCAGTACTTC.